This T cell receptor beta chain emerged from a study of shared clonotypes between healthy human individuals. This CDR3 region has 15 residues. The germline V and J ends were trimmed by 0 bases and 4 bases, with 10 bases remaining between them. Germline-derived CDR1 and CDR2 are SGHAT and FQNNGV. Method: immunoSEQ multiplex PCR; TCRdb's copy keeps in-frame clones and lacks some. In the table there are about 490,000 clones, 76% of which are singletons. The chain couples TRBV11-2 to TRBJ2-1; D is ambiguous. The source of this sequence is a woman in her thirties or forties in good health. Some clones in this sample may be carry-over from other donors' samples. Sequenced: PBMCs. For the CDR3, the DNA is TGTGCCAGCAGCTTAGATGGGCAGATTTACAATGAGCAGTTCTTC. It codes for CASSLDGQIYNEQFF.